This T cell receptor (beta chain) was identified in a study of blood T cell repertoires in COVID-19. The germline CDR1 and CDR2 sequences are MNHEY and SVGEGT. The CDR3 covers 14 residues. Trimming stripped 1 base from V and 1 base from J, with 5 bases between. Sequencing used immunoSEQ multiplex PCR; TCRdb keeps in-frame clones, though not all of them. The sample has nearly 110,000 clones, 88% seen once. The TCR sequence derives from a man between 45 and 60 years old with active or convalescent COVID-19. Sequencing was performed on peripheral blood. V and J are TRBV6-2 or TRBV6-3 and TRBJ1-3; no firm D call. Here the CDR3 reads CASSYWRSGNTIYF. The CDR3 bases are TGTGCCAGCAGTTACTGGAGATCTGGAAACACCATATATTTT.